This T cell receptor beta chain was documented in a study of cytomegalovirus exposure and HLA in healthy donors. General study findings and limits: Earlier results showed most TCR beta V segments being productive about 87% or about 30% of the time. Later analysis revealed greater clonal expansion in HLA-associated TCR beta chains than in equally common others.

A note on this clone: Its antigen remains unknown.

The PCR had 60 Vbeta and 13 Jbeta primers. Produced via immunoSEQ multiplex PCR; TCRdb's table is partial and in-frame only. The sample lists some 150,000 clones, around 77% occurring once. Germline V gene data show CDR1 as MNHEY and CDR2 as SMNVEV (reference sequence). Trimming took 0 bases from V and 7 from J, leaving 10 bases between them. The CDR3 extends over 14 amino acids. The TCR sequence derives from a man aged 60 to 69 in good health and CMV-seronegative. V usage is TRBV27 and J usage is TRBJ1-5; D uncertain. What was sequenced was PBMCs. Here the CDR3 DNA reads TGTGCCAGCAGTTTATCGGAGCCCTGGCAGCCCCAGCATTTT. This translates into CASSLSEPWQPQHF.